This entry lists 8 T cell receptor beta chains sequenced from one sample in a study of Tregs in tolerant kidney transplant recipients. Clones were read by immunoSEQ multiplex PCR, and TCRdb kept only the in-frame ones, dropping some. The sample has approximately 99,000 clones; nearly 90% are singletons. The sample here was CD4+ T cells from blood, taken before the transplant. Receptors were obtained from a human donor who received a combined kidney and bone marrow transplant.

V usage is TRBV2 and J usage is TRBJ2-5; the D gene is possibly TRBD1 (5 bases). This CDR3 spans 14 amino acids. Between the trimmed V and J ends, which lost 7 bases and 1 base, there was a span of 13 bases. Germline V gene sequence: CDR1 SNHLY, CDR2 FYNNEI. The CDR3 nucleotides are TGTGCCAGCATTCGGCGACAGTCCCAAGAGACCCAGTACTTC. It yields the protein CASIRRQSQETQYF.

V is TRBV6-5 and J is TRBJ2-5; possibly TRBD2 for D (6 bases). The CDR3 has 14 amino acids. The ends were cut back, 5 bases at V and 1 base at J, with 11 bases in the middle. Germline V gene data show CDR1 as MNHEY and CDR2 as SVGAGI. The DNA for the CDR3 is TGTGCCAGCAGTGGGGAGGCTCTCCAAGAGACCCAGTACTTC. Translation: CASSGEALQETQYF.

V gene TRBV5-4 combines with J gene TRBJ2-3; D perhaps matches TRBD1 (6 bases). The CDR3 runs to 16 residues. The germline gives CDR1 SGHNT, CDR2 YYREEE (reference sequence). V lost 0 bases and J lost 6, with 17 bases in between. CDR3 residues: CASSLGLDSRTDTQYF. The CDR3 nucleotides are TGTGCCAGCAGCTTGGGGCTGGACAGTCGTACGGATACGCAGTATTTT. Full variable domain (missing parts from reference TRBV5-4 and TRBJ2-3): ETGVTQSPTHLIKTRGQQVTLRCSSQSGHNTVSWYQQALGQGPQFIFQYYREEENGRGNFPPRFSGLQFPNYSSELNVNALELDDSALYLCASSLGLDSRTDTQYFGPGTRLTVL.

The chain has TRBV2 and TRBJ2-5, with TRBD1 as a possible D gene (7 bases). The CDR3 is 15 residues long. V lost 7 bases, J lost 4 bases, and 19 bases lay in between. Germline CDR1 SNHLY, CDR2 FYNNEI. The CDR3 DNA follows: TGTGCCAGCACTCAGGGGGACGCGGGACGAGAGACCCAGTACTTC. Amino acid sequence: CASTQGDAGRETQYF.

The sample holds a few counts of this clone. The CDR3 sequence is CASRETGGSYEQYF. CDR3 nucleotides: TGTGCCAGCAGAGAGACAGGGGGGTCCTACGAGCAGTACTTC. The chain joins TRBV2 to TRBJ2-7, with 9 nucleotides matching TRBD1. This CDR3 has 14 residues. The germline V gene encodes CDR1 SNHLY and CDR2 FYNNEI. Unmatched junction bases numbered 4, after V lost 6 bases and J lost 1 base.

The chain carries TRBV23-1 and TRBJ1-1, with TRBD1 identical over 8 bases. TRBV23-1 is an ORF; its function is uncertain. The CDR3 extends over 15 amino acids. J lost 5 bases, V lost 7 bases, and 12 bases had no gene match. CDR3 nucleotides: TGCGCCAGCACCCAGGGGACAGGAAGAAAGACTGAAGCTTTCTTT. This gives the protein CASTQGTGRKTEAFF.

This clone has only a few counts. The gene calls are TRBV11-2 and TRBJ2-7; 7 bases are shared with TRBD1. Germline CDR1 is SGHAT and CDR2 is FQNNGV. CDR3 length: 14 amino acids. Trimming removed 1 base from V and 3 bases from J; junction bases left unmatched: 3. The CDR3 here is CASSLGTGLYEQYF. Written as DNA, the CDR3 is TGTGCCAGCAGCTTAGGGACAGGCCTCTACGAGCAGTACTTC.

The rearrangement joins TRBV28 to TRBJ2-2, with TRBD1 matching over 10 bases. Per the germline V gene, CDR1 is MDHEN and CDR2 is SYDVKM. The V gene end was trimmed by 5 bases and the J gene end by 5 bases; junction bases not matched to a gene: 5. The CDR3 consists of 15 residues. The CDR3 sequence is CASSPGTGVTGELFF. DNA for the CDR3: TGTGCCAGCAGTCCCGGGACAGGGGTGACCGGGGAGCTGTTTTTT.